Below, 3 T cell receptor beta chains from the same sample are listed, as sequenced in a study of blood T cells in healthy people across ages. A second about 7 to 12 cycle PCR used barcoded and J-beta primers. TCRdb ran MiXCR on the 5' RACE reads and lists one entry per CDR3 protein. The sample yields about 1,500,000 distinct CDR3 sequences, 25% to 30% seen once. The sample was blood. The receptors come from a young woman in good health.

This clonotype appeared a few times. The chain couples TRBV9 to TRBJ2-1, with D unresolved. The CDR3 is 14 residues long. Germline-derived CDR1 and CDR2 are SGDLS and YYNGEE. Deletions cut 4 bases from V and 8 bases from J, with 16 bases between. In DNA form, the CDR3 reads TGTGCCAGCAGCCCCTCTGCCCTTTGGGATGAGCAGTTCTTC. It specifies CASSPSALWDEQFF.

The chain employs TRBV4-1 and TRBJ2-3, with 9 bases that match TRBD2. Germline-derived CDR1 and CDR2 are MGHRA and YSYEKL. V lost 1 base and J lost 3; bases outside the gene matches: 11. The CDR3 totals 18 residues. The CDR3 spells CASSQGSEAGGPTDTQYF. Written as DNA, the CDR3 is TGCGCCAGCAGCCAAGGCTCGGAGGCGGGGGGGCCTACAGATACGCAGTATTTT.

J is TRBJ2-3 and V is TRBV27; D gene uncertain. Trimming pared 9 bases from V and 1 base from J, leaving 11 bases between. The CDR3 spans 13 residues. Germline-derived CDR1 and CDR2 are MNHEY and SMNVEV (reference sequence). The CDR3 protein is CASRFAGTDTQYF. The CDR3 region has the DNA TGTGCCAGTAGATTCGCTGGCACAGATACGCAGTATTTT.